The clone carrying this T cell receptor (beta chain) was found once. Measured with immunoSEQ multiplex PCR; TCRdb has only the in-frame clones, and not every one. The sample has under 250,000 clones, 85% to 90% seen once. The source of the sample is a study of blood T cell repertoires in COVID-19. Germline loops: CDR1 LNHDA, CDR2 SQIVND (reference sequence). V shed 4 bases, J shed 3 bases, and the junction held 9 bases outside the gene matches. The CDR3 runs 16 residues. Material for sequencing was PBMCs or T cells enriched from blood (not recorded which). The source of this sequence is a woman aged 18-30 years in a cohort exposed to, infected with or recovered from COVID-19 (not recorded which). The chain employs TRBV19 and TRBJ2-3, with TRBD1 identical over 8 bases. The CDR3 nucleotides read TGTGCCAGTAGTAAACGACAGGGGAGTCGGACAGATACGCAGTATTTT. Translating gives CASSKRQGSRTDTQYF.